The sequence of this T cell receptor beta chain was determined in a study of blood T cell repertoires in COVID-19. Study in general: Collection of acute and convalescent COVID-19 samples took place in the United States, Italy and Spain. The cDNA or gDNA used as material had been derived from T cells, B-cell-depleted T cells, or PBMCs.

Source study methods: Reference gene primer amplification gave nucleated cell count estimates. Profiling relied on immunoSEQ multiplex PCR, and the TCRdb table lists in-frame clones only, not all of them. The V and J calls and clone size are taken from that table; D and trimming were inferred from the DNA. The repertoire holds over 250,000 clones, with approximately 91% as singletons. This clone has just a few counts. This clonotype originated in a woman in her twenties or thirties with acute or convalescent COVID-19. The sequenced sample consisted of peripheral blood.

The CDR3 DNA sequence: TGTGCCAGCAGTCCCACAGGGGTCCGTGGCGGAAACACCATATATTTT. As protein: CASSPTGVRGGNTIYF. The V gene is TRBV27, the J gene TRBJ1-3; 7 nucleotides align to TRBD1. The ends lost 5 bases at V and 4 bases at J; junction bases unmatched: 11. The length of the CDR3 is 16 residues. Per the germline V gene, CDR1 is MNHEY and CDR2 is SMNVEV (reference sequence).